This T cell receptor (beta chain) was obtained from a study of breast tumors, draining lymph nodes, adjacent tissues. TCRdb reanalysed the multiplex PCR reads using MiXCR and keeps one entry per CDR3 protein. The table has some 25,000 distinct CDR3 sequences, roughly 20% seen once; the top ten hold roughly 14%. This clonotype occurred many times. The target antigen is unknown. Study-wide findings and caveats: Tumor and nontumor repertoires were significantly more similar in luminal-like than in basal-like breast cancer. Tumor T cell lymph node origin was a supported hypothesis, not proven.

The sequenced material came from breast tumor tissue. The receptor's source is a female donor with breast cancer. Some clones in this sample may be carry-over from other donors' samples.

For the CDR3, the DNA is TGTGCCAGCAGCTTAGGACAGAATCAGCCCCAGCATTTT. Encoded protein: CASSLGQNQPQHF. The V call is TRBV3-1, the J call TRBJ1-5; tentative D call: TRBD1 (6 bases). The length of the CDR3 is 13 residues. The ends were cut back, 5 bases at V and 4 bases at J, with 9 bases in the middle. Germline CDR1 reads LGHDT; CDR2 reads YNNKEL (reference sequence).